This TCR beta chain was identified in a study of T-cell memory formation after mild COVID-19 (dated by TCRdb to 2020 to 2022). Notes on the research overall: Most TCR sequence clusters were specific to one of the two donors. Longitudinal TCRalpha and TCRbeta repertoire sequencing tracked T-cell clones expanding and contracting after mild COVID-19 in a couple of donors. The cohort was made up of two young adult volunteers, one female and one male, who were previously healthy.

PBMCs were isolated by Ficoll-Paque density gradient centrifugation. TCRdb shows the sequencer as Illumina NovaSeq 6000. cDNA libraries for TCRalpha and TCRbeta were prepared by 5'RACE using constant-segment primers, with sample barcodes and unique molecular identifiers added. RNA was extracted from every sample with Trizol reagent. Libraries were amplified in two PCR steps, with a second sample barcode and Illumina TruSeq adapters added in the second step. Sequencing of the libraries was done on an Illumina NovaSeq, producing 2 x 150 bp paired-end reads. The study's processing was this. Reads were demultiplexed and collapsed into UMI-guided consensus sequences with migec v1.2.7. Using mixcr v2.1.11, UMI consensuses were aligned to TRA and TRB V and J templates and then assembled into clonotypes. A clonotype was counted as expanded or contracted only when both edgeR and NoisET called the clonotype significant, with the noise models trained on biological replicates. For edgeR calls, the cutoffs were a false discovery rate-adjusted p below 0.01 and a log2 fold-change threshold of 1. As an exploratory analysis of dynamics, PCA with hierarchical clustering was applied to max-normalized trajectories of the 1000 most abundant clonotypes. Separately sequenced CD4+ and CD8+ repertoires were used to assign a CD4 or CD8 phenotype to each responding clone. TCRdb trimmed public reads at Q25 via fastp, called clones via MiXCR and kept in-frame beta chains. CDR3 protein duplicates are merged, each entry listing the most common genes and DNA. TCRdb, rather than the study authors, made the V and J calls. The sample contains some 120,000 distinct CDR3 sequences, more than 15% of them found a single time. About 5.2% of the sample belongs to the ten largest clones.

CDR1 and CDR2 were assigned from the germline V gene as SNHLY and FYNNEI. The junction shows trimming of 3 bases on V and 7 bases on J, and the gene matches do not reach 3 bases of it. The CDR3 goes from the cysteine to the phenylalanine over 13 residues. The retained sequence is limited to the CDR3, 39 bases, with the frame set at the first base. Paper-wide results and their limitations: Contracting CD4+ clones were found mainly in CM and EM memory subsets, while CD8+ clones were enriched in EMRA. Whether the second-wave clones peaking on day 37 were SARS-CoV-2 specific was not confirmed. The detection of some responding clones in pre-infection memory suggests that pre-existing cross-reactive memory T cells joined the SARS-CoV-2 response. Only two mild cases were covered by the study, and larger cohorts that include severe cases with pre-infection samples were considered necessary. Balanced CD4/CD8 phenotypes were observed for clones contracting from day 15 to 85, whereas a bias towards CD4+ was observed for a second wave of clones expanding from day 15 to 37.

In its sample, this clonotype was seen a few times. Its specific antigen is unknown. No base quality information exists; no much larger clone differs at one position. Sequencing was performed on PBMCs or a T cell subset sorted from them (not recorded which). The source of this sequence is a man between 18 and 29 years old who had mild COVID-19 (a few samples of this study predate the infection). The sample titles of this study are shuffled in the database, so cell type and time point are left out; the donor was told from shared clones. The V and J genes are TRBV2 and TRBJ2-1; 7 of the junction bases match TRBD1. The bases read TGTGCCAGCAGTGATTCCAGGGGGAATGAGCAGTTCTTC. This codes for CASSDSRGNEQFF.